The sequence of this T cell receptor (beta chain) was determined in a study of cytotoxic CD8 clonotypes in ibrutinib-treated CLL. The table came from immunoSEQ multiplex PCR; TCRdb's copy has only in-frame clones and leaves some out. The repertoire holds around 150,000 clones, about 84% seen once, with roughly 7.2% in the top ten. The germline V gene has CDR1 KGHSH and CDR2 LQKENI. This CDR3 comprises 14 residues. V lost 3 bases, J lost 4 bases, and 12 bases lay in between. This receptor was identified in a human donor with chronic lymphocytic leukemia. The sequences come from PBMCs, collected after 36 months of ibrutinib treatment. J is TRBJ1-1 and V is TRBV18; D not resolved. The CDR3 sequence is CASSPRGGITEAFF. The CDR3 DNA is TGTGCCAGCTCACCGCGGGGAGGGATCACTGAAGCTTTCTTT.